The rows below give T cell receptor beta chains drawn from one sample of a study of blood T cell repertoires in COVID-19. Produced via immunoSEQ multiplex PCR; TCRdb's table is partial and in-frame only. Found here are roughly 200,000 clones, more than 80% of them singletons; the top ten hold just under 8.5%. The sample was peripheral blood. Receptor source: a woman aged 55-75 years with acute or convalescent COVID-19. CDR3s include the opening cysteine and the closing phenylalanine or tryptophan. A D gene is named only where the DNA matches it firmly. Not every row has a clone size; where given, it reads once, few, many or a size class.

D gene	V gene	clone size	J gene	CDR3 protein	CDR3 DNA
TRBD1	TRBV6-5	few	TRBJ1-1	CASSLDRVNTEAFF	TGTGCCAGCAGCCTGGACAGGGTGAACACTGAAGCTTTCTTT
-	TRBV9	-	TRBJ2-1	CASSGSGSKGHSYNEQFF	TGTGCCAGCAGCGGGAGTGGGAGCAAGGGCCACTCCTACAATGAGCAGTTCTTC
TRBD2	TRBV28	-	TRBJ2-3	CASSSAGGGTDTQYF	TGTGCCAGCAGTTCAGCGGGAGGTGGCACAGATACGCAGTATTTT
-	TRBV6-5	-	TRBJ1-1	CAASRGTTNGAEAFF	TGTGCGGCTTCCCGCGGGACCACGAACGGAGCTGAAGCTTTCTTT
-	TRBV29-1	-	TRBJ1-5	CSVDEGNQPQHF	TGCAGCGTTGACGAGGGCAATCAGCCCCAGCATTTT
TRBD1	TRBV18	-	TRBJ1-1	CASSPPGRGQWTEAFF	TGTGCCAGCTCACCACCGGGTAGGGGGCAGTGGACTGAAGCTTTCTTT
-	TRBV5-1	-	TRBJ2-5	CASSGARAGIETQYF	TGCGCCAGCAGCGGAGCAAGGGCGGGAATAGAGACCCAGTACTTC
TRBD1	TRBV18	-	TRBJ2-1	CASSSDRLRNEQFF	TGTGCCAGCTCATCGGACAGGCTCAGGAATGAGCAGTTCTTC
-	TRBV30	-	TRBJ1-1	CALLPWRGEAFF	TGTGCCCTCCTTCCCTGGCGGGGCGAAGCTTTCTTT
TRBD1	TRBV6-5	-	TRBJ2-3	CATGTGGTDTQYF	TGTGCCACCGGGACAGGCGGCACAGATACGCAGTATTTT
-	TRBV14	-	TRBJ1-2	CASSQSGQILIYGYTF	TGTGCCAGCAGCCAATCCGGACAGATTTTAATCTATGGCTACACCTTC
-	TRBV30	-	TRBJ1-5	CAWSVGSGHQPQHF	TGTGCCTGGAGTGTAGGGTCAGGGCATCAGCCCCAGCATTTT
-	TRBV7-9	-	TRBJ1-5	CASSFGYGNQPQHF	TGTGCCAGCAGCTTCGGGTATGGGAATCAGCCCCAGCATTTT
TRBD2	TRBV28	-	TRBJ2-7	CASSFGLAVLGQYF	TGTGCCAGCAGTTTCGGGCTAGCGGTGCTCGGGCAGTACTTC
-	TRBV15	-	TRBJ1-5	CATSRGGVNQPQHF	TGTGCCACCAGCAGAGGGGGGGTCAATCAGCCCCAGCATTTT
TRBD2	TRBV28	few	TRBJ2-2	CASSWEGPQNTGELFF	TGTGCCAGTTCGTGGGAGGGACCGCAGAACACCGGGGAGCTGTTTTTT
-	TRBV19	-	TRBJ2-1	CASGHGRGPSNEQFF	TGTGCCAGTGGCCACGGGAGGGGGCCCTCCAATGAGCAGTTCTTC
TRBD1	TRBV3-1/TRBV3-2	-	TRBJ1-3	CASSQGQGFGGNTIYF	TGTGCCAGCAGCCAGGGACAGGGGTTCGGTGGAAACACCATATATTTT
-	TRBV10-3	-	TRBJ1-5	CAISESRSQGIDQPQHF	TGTGCCATCAGTGAGTCGAGATCACAGGGTATCGATCAGCCCCAGCATTTT
-	TRBV24-1	-	TRBJ2-3	CATSDLRGRNTDTQYF	TGTGCCACCAGTGACCTAAGAGGCAGAAACACAGATACGCAGTATTTT
TRBD1	TRBV5-4	few	TRBJ1-1	CASSLRGLSGSTEAFF	TGTGCCAGCAGCTTGAGGGGGCTATCAGGTAGCACTGAAGCTTTCTTT
TRBD1	TRBV5-6	-	TRBJ2-4	CASSFGQGRMNIQYF	TGTGCCAGCAGTTTTGGACAGGGAAGAATGAACATTCAGTACTTC
-	TRBV18	-	TRBJ1-6	CASSPQITGNNSPLHF	TGTGCCAGCTCACCACAGATAACAGGCAATAATTCACCCCTCCACTTT
-	TRBV12-3/TRBV12-4	-	TRBJ2-1	CASTTARTLGQFF	TGTGCCAGCACCACTGCTAGGACTTTAGGGCAGTTCTTC
-	TRBV11-3	-	TRBJ1-1	CASSLGLARAEAFF	TGTGCCAGCAGCTTAGGTCTCGCCAGGGCTGAAGCTTTCTTT
TRBD1	TRBV6-5	-	TRBJ1-6	CASRRDSRGNSPLHF	TGTGCCAGCAGGAGGGACAGTAGGGGTAATTCACCCCTCCACTTT
TRBD1	TRBV7-6	-	TRBJ1-5	CASSLEGGQVHHQPQHF	TGTGCCAGCAGCTTAGAGGGGGGACAGGTTCACCATCAGCCCCAGCATTTT
-	TRBV18	once	TRBJ1-1	CASSPVPNTEAFF	TGTGCCAGCTCACCAGTCCCAAACACTGAAGCTTTCTTT
-	TRBV5-1	-	TRBJ2-3	CASSLDFGTDTQYF	TGCGCCAGCAGCTTGGACTTCGGCACAGATACGCAGTATTTT
-	TRBV9	-	TRBJ1-3	CASSVEEGGQGSGNTIYF	TGTGCCAGCAGCGTAGAAGAGGGAGGGCAGGGCTCTGGAAACACCATATATTTT
-	TRBV7-9	-	TRBJ1-2	CASSLEGGSYGYTF	TGTGCCAGCAGCTTAGAGGGGGGGAGCTATGGCTACACCTTC
-	TRBV30	-	TRBJ2-5	CAWSPQETQYF	TGTGCCTGGAGTCCGCAAGAGACCCAGTACTTC
-	TRBV5-5	-	TRBJ1-6	CASSLAPADRYNSPLHF	TGTGCCAGCAGCTTAGCCCCAGCGGACAGATATAATTCACCCCTCCACTTT
TRBD1	TRBV11-3	-	TRBJ1-1	CASSLGVTGPNTEAFF	TGTGCCAGCAGCTTAGGGGTGACAGGGCCGAACACTGAAGCTTTCTTT
-	TRBV7-8	-	TRBJ1-1	CASSLSGGLMNTEAFF	TGTGCCAGCAGCTTAAGCGGCGGGCTGATGAACACTGAAGCTTTCTTT
-	TRBV2	-	TRBJ2-1	CASSFDWEGDEQFF	TGTGCCAGCAGTTTTGACTGGGAGGGGGATGAGCAGTTCTTC
TRBD1	TRBV11-3	-	TRBJ2-1	CASTLDRDEQFF	TGTGCCAGCACCCTCGACAGGGATGAGCAGTTCTTC
TRBD1	TRBV19	once	TRBJ1-1	CASRTRTGFMNTEAFF	TGTGCCAGTAGGACCCGGACAGGGTTCATGAACACTGAAGCTTTCTTT
-	TRBV14	few	TRBJ1-6	CASSQVGRGDSPLHF	TGTGCCAGCAGCCAAGTGGGCAGGGGAGATTCACCCCTCCACTTT
TRBD1	TRBV20-1	-	TRBJ1-1	CSASVQGAYTEAFF	TGCAGTGCTAGTGTGCAGGGGGCCTACACTGAAGCTTTCTTT
-	TRBV14	-	TRBJ2-1	CASSQEGRRLYNEQFF	TGTGCCAGCAGCCAAGAGGGGCGACGGCTGTACAATGAGCAGTTCTTC
TRBD1	TRBV29-1	-	TRBJ1-4	CSASPTGVASEKLFF	TGCAGCGCCTCCCCTACAGGGGTAGCCTCTGAAAAACTGTTTTTT
-	TRBV6-5	-	TRBJ1-1	CASRSPRITEAFF	TGTGCCAGCAGATCCCCCAGGATTACTGAAGCTTTCTTT
TRBD1	TRBV7-6	-	TRBJ2-5	CASSLDRVVTQYF	TGTGCCAGCAGCCTCGACAGGGTGGTGACCCAGTACTTC
TRBD2	TRBV5-1	-	TRBJ2-5	CASRPTGTRLAGHKWETQYF	TGCGCCAGCAGACCCACCGGGACGCGACTAGCGGGACACAAGTGGGAGACCCAGTACTTC
TRBD1	TRBV9	-	TRBJ2-7	CASSTSGGGEQYF	TGTGCCAGCAGCACCTCAGGGGGCGGCGAGCAGTACTTC
-	TRBV10-2	-	TRBJ2-3	CASTTGRGDTQYF	TGCGCCAGCACGACAGGCAGAGGAGATACGCAGTATTTT
TRBD1	TRBV19	-	TRBJ1-2	CASSTGQILNYGYTF	TGTGCCAGTAGTACGGGACAGATCCTTAACTATGGCTACACCTTC
TRBD2	TRBV5-1	-	TRBJ2-2	CASSGLAGGSSTGELFF	TGCGCCAGCAGCGGACTAGCGGGAGGGAGTTCCACCGGGGAGCTGTTTTTT
TRBD1	TRBV18	-	TRBJ1-1	CASSLLGQVNTEAFF	TGTGCCAGCTCACTGCTGGGACAGGTGAACACTGAAGCTTTCTTT
-	TRBV6-2/TRBV6-3	-	TRBJ2-7	CASSYPFGAASSYEQYF	TGTGCCAGCAGTTACCCCTTTGGGGCTGCGAGCTCCTACGAGCAGTACTTC
-	TRBV7-9	-	TRBJ1-1	CASSLEGSTEAFF	TGTGCCAGCAGCTTAGAAGGGAGTACTGAAGCTTTCTTT
-	TRBV6-5	-	TRBJ1-1	CASSYFGGTVTEAFF	TGTGCCAGCAGTTACTTCGGCGGGACGGTAACTGAAGCTTTCTTT
-	TRBV6-5	once	TRBJ1-3	CASSYSGAAGNTIYF	TGTGCCAGCAGTTACTCGGGGGCAGCTGGAAACACCATATATTTT
-	TRBV10-3	-	TRBJ1-5	CAISESRGGVQHF	TGTGCCATCAGTGAGTCGCGGGGAGGGGTCCAGCATTTT
-	TRBV12-3/TRBV12-4	-	TRBJ1-6	CASSLSDNSPLHF	TGTGCCAGCAGTTTAAGCGACAATTCACCCCTCCACTTT
TRBD1	TRBV27	-	TRBJ1-2	CASRGDRANYGYTF	TGTGCCAGCAGGGGGGACAGGGCGAACTATGGCTACACCTTC